One and the same sample provided the 23 T cell receptor beta chains below, sequenced in a study of metastatic and nonmetastatic thyroid tumors. Nobody among the patients had been given any treatment before thyroid surgery. TCRdb re-analyzed the PCR reads using MiXCR. The data contain 7,000 to 9,500 clones, over 25% of them seen just once; the ten biggest clones take up 25% to 30%. Sequencing was performed on tumor tissue. Receptors originate from a female donor with papillary thyroid cancer or a benign thyroid nodule (not recorded which). Some clones in this sample may be carry-over from other donors' samples.

By share of the sample, this clone is medium-sized. CDR3 region: CSARSAPMTGYGYTF. Written as DNA, the CDR3 is TGCAGTGCTAGATCAGCCCCCATGACGGGGTATGGCTACACCTTC. The chain recombines TRBV20-1 with TRBJ1-2; the D is unclear. The V gene lost 2 bases and the J gene lost 5 bases, with 18 bases spanning the gap. The CDR3 extends over 15 amino acids. Germline V gives CDR1 DFQATT, CDR2 SNEGSKA (reference sequence).

Details on this clone: One end of the junction varies from germline; a read error may be responsible. The J gene is TRBJ2-2, the V gene TRBV20-1, with TRBD2 as a possible D gene (8 bases). CDR1 DFQATT and CDR2 SNEGSKA come from the germline V gene (reference sequence). This CDR3 comprises 18 residues. CDR3 in amino acids: CSARGQGLEEGLCGELLF. The CDR3 DNA reads as TGCAGTGCTAGAGGACAGGGACTAGAGGAGGGCCTTTGCGGGGAGCTGCTTTTT.

There are many counts of this clone. The chain carries TRBV30 and TRBJ2-4; perhaps D is TRBD1 or TRBD2 (7 bases each). The germline CDR1 and CDR2 sequences are GTSNPN and SVGIG (reference sequence). The CDR3 covers 12 residues. Trimming removed 2 bases at V and 8 bases at J, with 10 bases between. The CDR3 here is CAWSQGGDIQYF. The DNA for the CDR3 is TGTGCCTGGAGTCAGGGGGGGGACATTCAGTACTTC.

The chain has TRBV28 and TRBJ1-1; 7 bases map to TRBD1. Trimming cost V 5 bases and J 6 bases; bases outside gene matches: 6. The CDR3 extends over 13 amino acids. Germline V CDR1 and CDR2: MDHEN, SYDVKM. DNA for the CDR3: TGTGCCAGCAGTCACGGGACAGTCCCTGAAGCTTTCTTT. It codes for CASSHGTVPEAFF.

The rearrangement uses TRBV20-1 and TRBJ1-4; 7 nucleotides line up with TRBD1. The CDR3 runs to 12 residues. CDR1 and CDR2 (germline): DFQATT, SNEGSKA (reference sequence). J was trimmed by 8 bases and V by 1 base; bases with no gene match: 1. CDR3 nucleotides: TGCAGTGCTAGAGGACAGGGCGAAAAACTGTTTTTT. Its translation is CSARGQGEKLFF.

This clone was seen a handful of times. J is TRBJ2-5 and V is TRBV4-3, with D possibly called TRBD1 or TRBD2 (5 bases each). Germline V lookup: CDR1 LGHNA, CDR2 YSLEER. Trimming cost V 0 bases and J 1 base, with 9 bases left between them. The CDR3 totals 15 residues. CDR3 nucleotides: TGCGCCAGCAGCCAAGATTGGGGGTTCCAAGAGACCCAGTACTTC. Translated, it gives CASSQDWGFQETQYF.

This clone came up a few times. The chain has TRBV6-1 and TRBJ2-3, with 11 bases aligning to TRBD2. CDR3 size: 15 residues. The junction had 1 base not matched to a gene; V was cut back by 1 base and J by 4 bases. Germline V gene sequence: CDR1 MNHNS, CDR2 SASEGT. CDR3 sequence (DNA): TGTGCCAGCAGTGAAGTAGCGGGAGGGCCAGATACGCAGTATTTT. Protein product: CASSEVAGGPDTQYF.

The chain is built from TRBV11-2 and TRBJ2-7; no reliable D call. CDR1 and CDR2 from the germline V gene are SGHAT and FQNNGV. CDR3 size: 11 residues. CDR3 DNA: TGTGCTTGGAGTGACTCCTACGAGCAGTACTTC. As protein: CAWSDSYEQYF.

This clone ranks as medium-sized. The chain uses TRBV6-1 and TRBJ1-4; D might be TRBD1 (5 bases). V dropped 4 bases and J dropped 8 bases, with 11 bases sitting between them. This CDR3 region has 13 residues. Germline values: CDR1 MNHNS, CDR2 SASEGT. CDR3 bases: TGTGCCAGCAGTGTGGAGAGGGGCGAAAAACTGTTTTTT. Encoded protein: CASSVERGEKLFF.

The chain couples TRBV6-1 to TRBJ1-5; the D gene is possibly TRBD1 (5 bases). The germline V gene encodes CDR1 MNHNS and CDR2 SASEGT. Trimming shortened V by 5 bases and J by 7 bases, and 12 bases separated the two germline ends. The CDR3 is 13 amino acids. The CDR3 bases are TGTGCCAGCAGTCACGAGGGGTCACAGCCCCAGCATTTT. It is translated as CASSHEGSQPQHF.

By share, this clone counts as medium-sized. The CDR3 DNA sequence: TGCAGTGCTAGAGACCCCAGGGAGGGGGGCCACGAGCAGTACTTC. As protein: CSARDPREGGHEQYF. J is TRBJ2-7 and V is TRBV20-1; D is possibly TRBD2 (7 bases). Looked up from germline, CDR1 is DFQATT and CDR2 is SNEGSKA (reference sequence). The V gene lost 0 bases and the J gene lost 5 bases, with 17 bases spanning the gap. The CDR3 totals 15 residues.

This clone was detected only once. The V gene is TRBV20-1, the J gene TRBJ2-7; 7 bases match TRBD2. The CDR3 sequence is 15 residues long. V gave up 6 bases and J gave up 3 bases; unmatched junction bases: 14. Germline lookup yields CDR1 DFQATT and CDR2 SNEGSKA (reference sequence). This chain's CDR3 is CSAHRTTGGYYEQYF. The CDR3 nucleotides read TGCAGTGCCCACCGTACAACGGGGGGTTACTACGAGCAGTACTTC.

The chain has TRBV20-1 and TRBJ2-2; 10 nucleotides line up with TRBD2. This CDR3 spans 15 amino acids. Germline CDR1 and CDR2: DFQATT and SNEGSKA (reference sequence). Trimming removed 3 bases from V and 4 bases from J; junction bases left unmatched: 5. CDR3: CSARVLAGLTGELFF. In DNA form, the CDR3 reads TGCAGTGCTAGGGTACTAGCGGGACTCACCGGGGAGCTGTTTTTT.

This clone is deemed medium-sized. V is TRBV20-1 and J is TRBJ2-1, with D unresolved. V shed 5 bases and J shed 1 base, with 3 bases lying between them. From germline, CDR1 is DFQATT and CDR2 SNEGSKA (reference sequence). The CDR3 is 11 residues long. For the CDR3, the DNA is TGCAGTGCTCCTTCCTACAATGAGCAGTTCTTC. It codes for CSAPSYNEQFF.

The chain links TRBV12-3 or TRBV12-4 to TRBJ2-1; maybe TRBD2 (9 bases). The length of the CDR3 is 14 residues. Trimming removed 1 base at V and 13 bases at J, with 17 bases between. This CDR3 reads CASSLGGGDRSQFF. The DNA of the CDR3 is TGTGCCAGCAGTTTAGGCGGGGGGGACAGGTCCCAGTTCTTC.

There are many counts of this clone. Being one base from a much bigger clone, this may be a read error. Lacking the conserved final phenylalanine or tryptophan, this CDR3 likely reflects a read error. The genes are TRBV20-1 and TRBJ2-4; D possibly matches TRBD1 or TRBD2 (5 bases each). Germline values: CDR1 DFQATT, CDR2 SNEGSKA (reference sequence). Trimming took 3 bases from V and 3 from J, leaving 15 bases between them. The CDR3 sequence is 15 residues long. CDR3 protein: CSASAGDGIKNIQYS. The CDR3 DNA reads TGCAGTGCTAGTGCCGGGGACGGGATCAAAAACATTCAGTACTCC.

The J gene is TRBJ2-3, the V gene TRBV20-1, with TRBD2 matching 16 bases. The germline V gene has CDR1 DFQATT and CDR2 SNEGSKA (reference sequence). This CDR3 has 16 amino acids. The trim removed 5 bases at V and 6 bases at J, leaving 8 bases unmatched. This CDR3 is CSAPGTSGGDSDTQYF. CDR3 nucleotide sequence: TGCAGTGCTCCCGGGACTAGCGGGGGGGATTCGGATACGCAGTATTTT.

This clone is judged medium-sized. A much more abundant neighbour one base away suggests this may be a read error. V is TRBV6-1 and J is TRBJ2-7, with 8 bases aligning to TRBD1. In germline, CDR1 is MNHNS, CDR2 SASEGT. CDR3 length: 14 residues. The CDR3, as DNA: TGTGCCGGCAGTTTGGGACAGGAACTGGGCGAGCAGTACTTC. As protein: CAGSLGQELGEQYF.

This sequence joins TRBV6-1 and TRBJ2-7, with D uncertain. CDR1 and CDR2 from the germline V gene are MNHNS and SASEGT. The length of the CDR3 is 13 residues. Trimming removed 6 bases at V and 2 bases at J, with 11 bases between. The chain's CDR3 is CASRGSSPYEQYF. The CDR3 nucleotides read TGTGCCAGCAGGGGGTCCTCCCCCTACGAGCAGTACTTC.

Comment on this clone: The DNA is omitted, as the CDR3 cannot be located on it reliably, and the CDR3 follows TCRdb's listing. The genes are TRBV20-1 and TRBJ1-2; the table's D gene call, TRBD1, was not cross checked with the DNA. Germline V gives CDR1 DFQATT, CDR2 SNEGSKA (reference sequence). Ends included, the CDR3 has 18 residues. CDR3 in amino acids: CSAVGGNQPQHFGDGYTF.

The chain combines TRBV19 with TRBJ1-5; perhaps TRBD1 as D (5 bases). Trimming pared 2 bases from V and 1 base from J, leaving 9 bases between. The CDR3 is made up of 15 amino acids. Germline V gene sequence: CDR1 LNHDA, CDR2 SQIVND (reference sequence). CDR3 nucleotides: TGTGCCAGTAGTATAAGGGACGCCAGCAATCAGCCCCAGCATTTT. Its protein product is CASSIRDASNQPQHF.

In its sample, this clone was seen a few times. One junction end disagrees with the germline gene, perhaps due to a read error. The chain is built from TRBV7-8 and TRBJ1-2; 8 bases are a match to TRBD1. CDR1 and CDR2 from the germline V gene are SGHVS and FQNEAQ. The CDR3 extends over 16 amino acids. The CDR3 bases are TGTGCCAGCAGCCAAGGACAGGGACACCCTAACTGTGGCTACACCTTC. Its protein product is CASSQGQGHPNCGYTF.

On this clone: At one of its ends the junction is not consistent with the germline gene, which may arise from a read error. The chain carries TRBV6-2 or TRBV6-3 and TRBJ1-1; perhaps TRBD1 as D (5 bases). The CDR3 totals 14 residues. The germline gives CDR1 MNHEY, CDR2 SVGEGT. This chain's CDR3 is CAISFGGTNTEAFF. The CDR3 DNA is TGTGCCATCAGTTTCGGGGGTACGAACACTGAAGCTTTCTTT.